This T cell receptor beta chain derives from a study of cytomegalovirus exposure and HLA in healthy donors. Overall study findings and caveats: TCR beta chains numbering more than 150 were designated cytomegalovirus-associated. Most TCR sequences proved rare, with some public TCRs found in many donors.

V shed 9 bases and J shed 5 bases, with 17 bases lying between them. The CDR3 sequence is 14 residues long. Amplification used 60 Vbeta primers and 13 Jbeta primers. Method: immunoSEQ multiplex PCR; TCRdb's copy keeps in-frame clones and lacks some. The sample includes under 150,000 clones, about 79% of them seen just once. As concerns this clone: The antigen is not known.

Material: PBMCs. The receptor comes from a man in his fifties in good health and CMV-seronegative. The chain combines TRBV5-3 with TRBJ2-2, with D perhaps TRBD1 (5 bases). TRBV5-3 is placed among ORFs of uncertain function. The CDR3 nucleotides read TGTGCCATTCTTAGGGGCTTGGGGACCGGGGAGCTGTTTTTT. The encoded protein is CAILRGLGTGELFF.